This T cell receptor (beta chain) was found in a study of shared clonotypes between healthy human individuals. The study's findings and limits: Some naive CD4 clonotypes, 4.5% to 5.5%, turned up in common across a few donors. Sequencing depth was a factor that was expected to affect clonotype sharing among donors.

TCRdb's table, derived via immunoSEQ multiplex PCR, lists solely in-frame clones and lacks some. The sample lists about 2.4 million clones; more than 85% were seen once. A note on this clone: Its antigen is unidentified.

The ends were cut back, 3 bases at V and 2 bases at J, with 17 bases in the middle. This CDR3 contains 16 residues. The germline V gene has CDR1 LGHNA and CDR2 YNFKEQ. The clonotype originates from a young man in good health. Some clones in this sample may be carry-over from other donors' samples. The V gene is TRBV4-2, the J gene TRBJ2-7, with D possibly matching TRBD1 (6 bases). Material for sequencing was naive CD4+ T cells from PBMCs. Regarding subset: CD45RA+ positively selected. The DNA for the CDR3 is TGTGCCAGCAGCCATAAAAGGGGGACAAGCCCCTACGAGCAGTACTTC. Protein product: CASSHKRGTSPYEQYF.